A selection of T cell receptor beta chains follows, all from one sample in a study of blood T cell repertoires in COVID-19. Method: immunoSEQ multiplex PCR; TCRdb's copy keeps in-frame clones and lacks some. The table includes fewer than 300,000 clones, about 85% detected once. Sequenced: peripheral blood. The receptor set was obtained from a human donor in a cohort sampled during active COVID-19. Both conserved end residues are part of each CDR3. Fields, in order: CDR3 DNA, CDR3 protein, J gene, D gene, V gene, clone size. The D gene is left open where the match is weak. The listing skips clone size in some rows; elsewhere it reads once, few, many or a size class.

CDR3 DNA: TGTGCCAGCAGTGAGGCAGCGAATTCACCCCTCCACTTT
CDR3 protein: CASSEAANSPLHF
J gene: TRBJ1-6
D gene: NA
V gene: TRBV25-1
clone size: NA

CDR3 DNA: TGTGCCAGCAGCTTAGCGGCGGGAGGCAACTACGAGCAGTACTTC
CDR3 protein: CASSLAAGGNYEQYF
J gene: TRBJ2-7
D gene: TRBD2
V gene: TRBV11-2
clone size: NA

CDR3 DNA: TGTGCCAGCAGTTACTCCCAGGGGGACTATGGCTACACCTTC
CDR3 protein: CASSYSQGDYGYTF
J gene: TRBJ1-2
D gene: TRBD1
V gene: TRBV6-5
clone size: NA

CDR3 DNA: TGTGCCAGCAGCCAATCAGTGAATGAGCAGTTCTTC
CDR3 protein: CASSQSVNEQFF
J gene: TRBJ2-1
D gene: NA
V gene: TRBV3-1/TRBV3-2
clone size: NA

CDR3 DNA: TGCGCCAGCAGCCAAGAGGTCCTTCCGGGAGGGTTGATCTTC
CDR3 protein: CASSQEVLPGGLIF
J gene: TRBJ2-1
D gene: TRBD2
V gene: TRBV4-3
clone size: NA

CDR3 DNA: TGTGCCAGTAGTAGCAGGTGGGCGGGGTACACAGATACGCAGTATTTT
CDR3 protein: CASSSRWAGYTDTQYF
J gene: TRBJ2-3
D gene: NA
V gene: TRBV19
clone size: NA

CDR3 DNA: TGTGCCAGCAGTCGGACTAGCGGGAGTCCACTCACCGGGGAGCTGTTTTTT
CDR3 protein: CASSRTSGSPLTGELFF
J gene: TRBJ2-2
D gene: TRBD2
V gene: TRBV3-1/TRBV3-2
clone size: NA

CDR3 DNA: TGTGCCAGCAGCTTACAGGGGACTAGCGGGAGGGTTAATGAGCAGTTCTTC
CDR3 protein: CASSLQGTSGRVNEQFF
J gene: TRBJ2-1
D gene: TRBD2
V gene: TRBV7-2
clone size: NA

CDR3 DNA: TGTGCCAGCAGCCCCAAGCGGGAGGTCCCTCTCTACGAGCAGTACTTC
CDR3 protein: CASSPKREVPLYEQYF
J gene: TRBJ2-7
D gene: TRBD2
V gene: TRBV5-6
clone size: NA

CDR3 DNA: TGTGCCAGCAGCGTAGACAGGGGGCTTAGAGATACGCAGTATTTT
CDR3 protein: CASSVDRGLRDTQYF
J gene: TRBJ2-3
D gene: TRBD1
V gene: TRBV9
clone size: NA

CDR3 DNA: TGTGCCAGCAGCTCACGCTTTGGAGACAATGAGCAGTTCTTC
CDR3 protein: CASSSRFGDNEQFF
J gene: TRBJ2-1
D gene: NA
V gene: TRBV3-1/TRBV3-2
clone size: NA

CDR3 DNA: TGTGCCAGCAGTTACTCCCAGCAGGGTCGATATGGCTACACCTTC
CDR3 protein: CASSYSQQGRYGYTF
J gene: TRBJ1-2
D gene: NA
V gene: TRBV6-5
clone size: NA

CDR3 DNA: TGTGCCAGCAGCCTCAGGGGGGTGGATACGCAGTATTTT
CDR3 protein: CASSLRGVDTQYF
J gene: TRBJ2-3
D gene: NA
V gene: TRBV5-6
clone size: NA

CDR3 DNA: TGTGCCAGCGGTCAGGTTAATGAAAAACTGTTTTTT
CDR3 protein: CASGQVNEKLFF
J gene: TRBJ1-4
D gene: NA
V gene: TRBV3-1/TRBV3-2
clone size: NA

CDR3 DNA: TGCGCCAGCAGCCGAACGCCGGGACAGGGGTCCCTATCCTACAATGAGCAGTTCTTC
CDR3 protein: CASSRTPGQGSLSYNEQFF
J gene: TRBJ2-1
D gene: TRBD1
V gene: TRBV5-1
clone size: NA

CDR3 DNA: TGTGCCAGCAGCTTAGGAGCTAACTATGGCTACACCTTC
CDR3 protein: CASSLGANYGYTF
J gene: TRBJ1-2
D gene: NA
V gene: TRBV7-9
clone size: NA

CDR3 DNA: TGTGCCAGCAGCGCAGGTCTTCTCTCCGCTAGCACAGATACGCAGTATTTT
CDR3 protein: CASSAGLLSASTDTQYF
J gene: TRBJ2-3
D gene: NA
V gene: TRBV9
clone size: NA

CDR3 DNA: TGTGCCAGCAGTGAACGACAGGGGACCATCTACGAGCAGTACTTC
CDR3 protein: CASSERQGTIYEQYF
J gene: TRBJ2-7
D gene: TRBD1
V gene: TRBV2
clone size: NA

CDR3 DNA: TGTGCCAGCAGCAATACTCAGGGCAACGAGCAGTACTTC
CDR3 protein: CASSNTQGNEQYF
J gene: TRBJ2-7
D gene: NA
V gene: TRBV6-5
clone size: NA

CDR3 DNA: TGTGCCAGCAGCCAAGAGCGGTTACGTGGAGAGACCCAGTACTTC
CDR3 protein: CASSQERLRGETQYF
J gene: TRBJ2-5
D gene: NA
V gene: TRBV3-1/TRBV3-2
clone size: NA

CDR3 DNA: TGTGCCAGCACCCAAGCGGGGGCCCAACTTGGGCAGTACTTC
CDR3 protein: CASTQAGAQLGQYF
J gene: TRBJ2-7
D gene: TRBD2
V gene: TRBV5-4
clone size: NA

CDR3 DNA: TGTGCCAGCAGCGTTCAGGGGATGAGTTCGACAGATACGCAGTATTTT
CDR3 protein: CASSVQGMSSTDTQYF
J gene: TRBJ2-3
D gene: NA
V gene: TRBV9
clone size: NA

CDR3 DNA: TGTGCCAGCAGTTCCCCGGTGGAGACCCAGTACTTC
CDR3 protein: CASSSPVETQYF
J gene: TRBJ2-5
D gene: NA
V gene: TRBV6-5
clone size: NA

CDR3 DNA: TGTGCCAGCACGGGGGAAGCGCAGTATTTT
CDR3 protein: CASTGEAQYF
J gene: TRBJ2-3
D gene: NA
V gene: TRBV28
clone size: once

CDR3 DNA: TGTGCCAGTCGCGGGGAGACCCAGTACTTC
CDR3 protein: CASRGETQYF
J gene: TRBJ2-5
D gene: NA
V gene: TRBV6-5
clone size: NA

CDR3 DNA: TGTGCCAGTAGTATATACCCGGGACAGCTCCAAGGTTATGGCTACACCTTC
CDR3 protein: CASSIYPGQLQGYGYTF
J gene: TRBJ1-2
D gene: TRBD1
V gene: TRBV19
clone size: NA

CDR3 DNA: TGTGCCAGCAGCCAACAGGGAACCGCTAATGAAAAACTGTTTTTT
CDR3 protein: CASSQQGTANEKLFF
J gene: TRBJ1-4
D gene: NA
V gene: TRBV9
clone size: NA

CDR3 DNA: TGTGCCAGCACTGCGGGAGTACAGCATGAGCAGTTCTTC
CDR3 protein: CASTAGVQHEQFF
J gene: TRBJ2-1
D gene: TRBD2
V gene: TRBV6-5
clone size: once

CDR3 DNA: TGTGCCAGCAGCCCCCCAAGGGCCAGCGGGAGGATGGGAGAGACCCAGTACTTC
CDR3 protein: CASSPPRASGRMGETQYF
J gene: TRBJ2-5
D gene: TRBD2
V gene: TRBV7-9
clone size: NA

CDR3 DNA: TGTGCCAGCAGCTCAGGGACAGGGGGCCCCAATCAGCCCCAGCATTTT
CDR3 protein: CASSSGTGGPNQPQHF
J gene: TRBJ1-5
D gene: TRBD1
V gene: TRBV7-9
clone size: NA

CDR3 DNA: TGTGCCACCAGTGATACGACAGGCGCTAACACCGGGGAGCTGTTTTTT
CDR3 protein: CATSDTTGANTGELFF
J gene: TRBJ2-2
D gene: NA
V gene: TRBV24-1
clone size: NA

CDR3 DNA: TGTGCCAGCAGTTTCCCCCTAGCGGGAGTAGGGGAGCAGTACTTC
CDR3 protein: CASSFPLAGVGEQYF
J gene: TRBJ2-7
D gene: TRBD2
V gene: TRBV28
clone size: NA

CDR3 DNA: TGTGCCAGCAGTTACCTAGAAGGGGTGGCCCAGTACTTC
CDR3 protein: CASSYLEGVAQYF
J gene: TRBJ2-5
D gene: NA
V gene: TRBV6-5
clone size: NA

CDR3 DNA: TGCGCCAGCAGCTCATTTCCCGGGACTACGAACACCGGGGAGCTGTTTTTT
CDR3 protein: CASSSFPGTTNTGELFF
J gene: TRBJ2-2
D gene: TRBD2
V gene: TRBV5-1
clone size: NA

CDR3 DNA: TGTGCCACCAGCAGCGCGGGAGGGGTCAATGAAAAACTGTTTTTT
CDR3 protein: CATSSAGGVNEKLFF
J gene: TRBJ1-4
D gene: NA
V gene: TRBV15
clone size: NA

CDR3 DNA: TGTGCCAGTAGTACCGGCCAGGGGCCGCGGCAAGAGACCCAGTACTTC
CDR3 protein: CASSTGQGPRQETQYF
J gene: TRBJ2-5
D gene: NA
V gene: TRBV19
clone size: NA

CDR3 DNA: TGTGCCAGCAGCGCCGGACAGGGGAACACTGAAGCTTTCTTT
CDR3 protein: CASSAGQGNTEAFF
J gene: TRBJ1-1
D gene: TRBD1
V gene: TRBV7-2
clone size: NA

CDR3 DNA: TGTGCCGCCTCCCCCCCGGGAGTCGCGAACACCGGGGAGCTGTTTTTT
CDR3 protein: CAASPPGVANTGELFF
J gene: TRBJ2-2
D gene: NA
V gene: TRBV19
clone size: NA

CDR3 DNA: TGTGCCAGCAGCTTATTGGGGCGCTTCTATGGCTACACCTTC
CDR3 protein: CASSLLGRFYGYTF
J gene: TRBJ1-2
D gene: NA
V gene: TRBV7-2
clone size: NA

CDR3 DNA: TGTGCCAGCAGTCCCGGGACAGGGCTACAGCCCCAGCATTTT
CDR3 protein: CASSPGTGLQPQHF
J gene: TRBJ1-5
D gene: TRBD1
V gene: TRBV6-2/TRBV6-3
clone size: once

CDR3 DNA: TGTGCCACCAGCAGAGAACGGCAAGAGACCCAGTACTTC
CDR3 protein: CATSRERQETQYF
J gene: TRBJ2-5
D gene: NA
V gene: TRBV15
clone size: NA

CDR3 DNA: TGTGCCAGCAGCTTCGGAGGGGGGGCGAACACTGAAGCTTTCTTT
CDR3 protein: CASSFGGGANTEAFF
J gene: TRBJ1-1
D gene: NA
V gene: TRBV7-9
clone size: once

CDR3 DNA: TGTGCCAGCGCGGTAGCGGGCCTCAACACCGGGGAGCTGTTTTTT
CDR3 protein: CASAVAGLNTGELFF
J gene: TRBJ2-2
D gene: TRBD2
V gene: TRBV13
clone size: NA

CDR3 DNA: TGTGCCAGCACTAGTTTTAATGAGCAGTTCTTC
CDR3 protein: CASTSFNEQFF
J gene: TRBJ2-1
D gene: NA
V gene: TRBV28
clone size: NA

CDR3 DNA: TGTGCCAGCAGCCAAGAGTTCCAGTCCTACGAGCAGTACTTC
CDR3 protein: CASSQEFQSYEQYF
J gene: TRBJ2-7
D gene: NA
V gene: TRBV4-2
clone size: few

CDR3 DNA: TGTGCCATCAAAGGGGCTAGCGGGGCCCCCGAGCAGTACTTC
CDR3 protein: CAIKGASGAPEQYF
J gene: TRBJ2-7
D gene: TRBD2
V gene: TRBV10-3
clone size: few

CDR3 DNA: TGTGCCAGCAGCTTAGGTCACGGTGGCTACACCTTC
CDR3 protein: CASSLGHGGYTF
J gene: TRBJ1-2
D gene: NA
V gene: TRBV7-9
clone size: NA

CDR3 DNA: TGTGCCAGCAGCCATAGGGACTGGGCGGTTGGGGAGACCCAGTACTTC
CDR3 protein: CASSHRDWAVGETQYF
J gene: TRBJ2-5
D gene: NA
V gene: TRBV7-4
clone size: NA

CDR3 DNA: TGTGCCAGCAGTTTGAAGAGCACCGGGGAGCTGTTTTTT
CDR3 protein: CASSLKSTGELFF
J gene: TRBJ2-2
D gene: NA
V gene: TRBV12-3/TRBV12-4
clone size: NA

CDR3 DNA: TGTGCCAGCACTCTAGGGGTGGAAGGCGGGGAGCTGTTTTTT
CDR3 protein: CASTLGVEGGELFF
J gene: TRBJ2-2
D gene: NA
V gene: TRBV6-6
clone size: few

CDR3 DNA: TGTGCCAGCCATAAACAGGGGAGTCATACCGGGGAGCTGTTTTTT
CDR3 protein: CASHKQGSHTGELFF
J gene: TRBJ2-2
D gene: TRBD1
V gene: TRBV7-8
clone size: NA